This T cell receptor beta chain is from a study of T cell clonotyping in hematopoietic cell transplantation. Notes on the study in general: At the given depth, recipient repertoires were over 97% de novo clonotypes. No sorting was done, leaving CD4 and CD8 contributions mixed.

J gave up 3 bases and V 5 bases, and 6 bases lay outside the gene matches. CDR3 length equals 15 residues. Germline-derived CDR1 and CDR2 are MNHEY and SVGAGI. Clones were sequenced by immunoSEQ multiplex PCR, and TCRdb holds only the in-frame ones, with some missing. The sample contains over 10,000 clones, over 80% of which appear only once. This clone was seen once. Its antigen is not identified. As for time point: recipient sample about 28 days before transplant, after cytoreduction. Recipients were bled about 28 days pretransplant and at posttransplant days 30, 100, 180. The chain recombines TRBV6-5 with TRBJ2-7, with 11 bases identical to TRBD1. The receptor was derived from a man aged 55 to 69 with acute myeloid leukemia. Some clones in this sample may be carry-over from other donors' samples. Sequenced here: peripheral blood mononuclear cells, sampled before stem cell transplant. CDR3 residues: CASSQRTGGLYEQYF. The CDR3 DNA reads as TGTGCCAGCAGTCAGAGGACAGGGGGCCTCTACGAGCAGTACTTC.